These 11 T cell receptor beta chains came from one sample sequenced in a study of CD8+CD57+ T cells in acquired aplastic anemia. The sequenced patients had an expansion of CD8+CD57+ cells seen by flow cytometry. Template material for TCR beta VDJ and CDR3 profiling consisted of genomic DNA. TCRdb reanalysed the reads using MiXCR and keeps one entry per CDR3 protein. The table includes 150,000 or so distinct CDR3 sequences, around half detected once. The sequencing input was sorted CD4+, CD8+, or CD8+CD57+ T cells (not recorded which) from PBMCs. Receptors originate from a human donor with aplastic anemia.

This clonotype was seen more than once but under ten times. CDR3 bases: TGTGCCAGCAGCTTCGGCAGACAAGAGACCCAGTACTTC. This codes for CASSFGRQETQYF. The J gene is TRBJ2-5, the V gene TRBV7-6, with no clear D. The germline V and J ends were trimmed by 3 bases and 2 bases, with 7 bases remaining between them. CDR3 size: 13 residues. CDR1 and CDR2 from the germline V gene are SGHVS and FNYEAQ. The full variable domain, with the rest looked up from reference TRBV7-6 and TRBJ2-5, is GAGVSQSPRYKVTKRGQDVALRCDPISGHVSLYWYRQALGQGPEFLTYFNYEAQQDKSGLPNDRFSAERPEGSISTLTIQRTEQRDSAMYRCASSFGRQETQYFGPGTRLLVL.

In this sample, this clonotype turned up many times. The J gene is TRBJ1-5, the V gene TRBV20-1; D remains unclear. Germline CDR1 is DFQATT and CDR2 is SNEGSKA (reference sequence). The CDR3 consists of 14 residues. The germline V and J ends were trimmed by 4 bases and 3 bases, with 13 bases remaining between them. The chain's CDR3 is CSAISVDSNQPQHF. In DNA form, the CDR3 reads TGCAGTGCTATTTCGGTGGACTCCAATCAGCCCCAGCATTTT.

Concerning this clonotype: A read error may be the cause here, since a much bigger clone is one base away. The chain combines TRBV5-4 with TRBJ2-7; 7 bases are shared with TRBD2. Germline trimming cut 0 bases from V and 9 bases from J; bases unmatched to any gene: 9. Germline V lookup: CDR1 SGHNT, CDR2 YYREEE (reference sequence). The CDR3 loop spans 14 amino acids. The CDR3 region is CASSLGGTNSGQYF. CDR3 nucleotide sequence: TGTGCCAGCAGCTTGGGAGGGACTAACTCAGGGCAGTACTTC.

CDR3 residues: CATSGLGTDSNQPQHF. CDR3 DNA sequence: TGTGCCACCAGTGGCCTGGGGACGGATAGCAATCAGCCCCAGCATTTT. J is TRBJ1-5 and V is TRBV24-1; TRBD1 might be the D (5 bases). This CDR3 has 16 residues. With 5 bases removed from V and 0 bases from J, the gap between germline ends came to 13 bases. CDR1 KGHDR and CDR2 SFDVKD come from the germline V gene.

The chain joins TRBV5-5 to TRBJ2-7, with TRBD2 identical over 8 bases. J was trimmed by 5 bases and V by 6 bases; bases with no gene match: 10. Germline CDR1 and CDR2: SGHKS and YYEKEE (reference sequence). The CDR3 runs to 14 residues. CDR3 DNA: TGTGCCAGCAATCGTCAAGCGGGAGCGGACGAGCAGTACTTC. This translates into CASNRQAGADEQYF. Variable domain in full (rest from reference TRBV5-5 and TRBJ2-7): DAGVTQSPTHLIKTRGQQVTLRCSPISGHKSVSWYQQVLGQGPQFIFQYYEKEERGRGNFPDRFSARQFPNYSSELNVNALLLGDSALYLCASNRQAGADEQYFGPGTRLTVT.

The chain combines TRBV2 with TRBJ1-2, with 8 bases matching TRBD1. With 10 bases clipped from V and 6 bases from J, the junction kept 7 bases outside the gene matches. Germline V gene lookup returns CDR1 SNHLY and CDR2 FYNNEI. CDR3 length: 12 amino acids. Here the CDR3 DNA reads TGTGCCACTAAGACAGGGGTTGATGGCTACACCTTC. This codes for CATKTGVDGYTF.

CDR3 sequence: CATSDPGGQPQHF. In nucleotides, the CDR3 is TGTGCCACCAGTGACCCAGGAGGACAGCCCCAGCATTTT. The chain carries TRBV24-1 and TRBJ1-5; D call uncertain. The germline V gene has CDR1 KGHDR and CDR2 SFDVKD. V lost 4 bases to trimming and J lost 7 bases, with 10 bases between them. This CDR3 comprises 13 residues.

The J gene is TRBJ2-5, the V gene TRBV20-1; the match to TRBD1 covers 9 bases. The ends lost 6 bases at V and 4 bases at J; junction bases unmatched: 9. Germline-derived CDR1 and CDR2 are DFQATT and SNEGSKA (reference sequence). The length of the CDR3 is 14 residues. The CDR3 here is CSAGDRAQPETQYF. CDR3 in DNA: TGCAGTGCCGGGGACAGGGCACAACCAGAGACCCAGTACTTC.

The CDR3 nucleotides are TGTGCCAGCAGCTTATCGATAGCGGGGGCGAGCGACGGGACCCAGTACTTC. This codes for CASSLSIAGASDGTQYF. The chain is built from TRBV7-2 and TRBJ2-5; TRBD2 matches at 9 bases. Germline-derived CDR1 and CDR2 are SGHTA and FQGNSA. The CDR3 runs to 17 residues. The J segment lost 7 bases and the V segment lost 2 bases, leaving 14 bases of the junction unmatched.

This clonotype was found once. J is TRBJ2-1 and V is TRBV29-1, with D possibly being TRBD2 (6 bases). Germline assignment: CDR1 SQVTM and CDR2 ANQGSEA. The V end lost 6 bases, the J end lost 10 bases, and 16 bases lay between the germline ends. This CDR3 spans 12 amino acids. The CDR3 coding sequence is TGCAGCGTCGTCGGGAGCTCCTACGAGCAGTTCTTC. It codes for CSVVGSSYEQFF.

The chain carries TRBV29-1 and TRBJ1-1, with a possible D match to TRBD1 (5 bases). With 6 bases removed from V and 2 bases from J, the gap between germline ends came to 13 bases. The CDR3 consists of 13 residues. From germline, CDR1 is SQVTM and CDR2 ANQGSEA. The CDR3 DNA reads TGCAGCGTCGGGACTAGCGGTAACACTGAAGCTTTCTTT. Translation: CSVGTSGNTEAFF.